Sequencing of this TCR beta chain was carried out in a study of regulatory dendritic cells for organ transplantation. Background on the study: LPS was added to dendritic cell cultures on day 6. Study results and caveats: Memory CD8+ clonal expansion seemed more limited with regulatory than mature dendritic cells.

This clone came up once. Antigen specificity is unknown. CDR3 length: 13 residues. Trimming pared 3 bases from V and 1 base from J, leaving 6 bases between. Germline lookup yields CDR1 LNHDA and CDR2 SQIVND (reference sequence). Sequencing used immunoSEQ multiplex PCR; TCRdb keeps in-frame clones, though not all of them. Of some 9,300 clones listed, less than 70% are singletons. Allogeneic regulatory or mature dendritic cells were co-cultured for less than six days with CFSE-labeled sorted T cells at 1:10. This clonotype originated in a human donor in good health. This rearrangement joins TRBV19 to TRBJ1-1; D gene ambiguous. The sequencing sample was made of naive CD4+ T cells from blood cultured with dendritic cells. Subset defined: CD45RA+ naive T cells. The CDR3 DNA reads as TGTGCCAGTAGTATGTATAGGAACACTGAAGCTTTCTTT. Protein product: CASSMYRNTEAFF.